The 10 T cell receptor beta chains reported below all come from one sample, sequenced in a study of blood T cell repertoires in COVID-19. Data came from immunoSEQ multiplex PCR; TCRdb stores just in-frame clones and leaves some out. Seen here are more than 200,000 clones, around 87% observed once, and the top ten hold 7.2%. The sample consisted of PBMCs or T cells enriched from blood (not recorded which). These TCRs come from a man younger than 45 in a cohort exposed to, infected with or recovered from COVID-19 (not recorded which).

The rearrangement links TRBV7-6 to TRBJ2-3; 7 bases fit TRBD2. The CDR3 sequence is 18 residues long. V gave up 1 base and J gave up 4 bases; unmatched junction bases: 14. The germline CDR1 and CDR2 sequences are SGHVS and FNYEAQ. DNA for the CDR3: TGTGCCAGCAGCTTAGAGGCGGGTAGCGGGTACGTGGCAGATACGCAGTATTTT. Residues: CASSLEAGSGYVADTQYF. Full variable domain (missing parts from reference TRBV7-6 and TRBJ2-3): GAGVSQSPRYKVTKRGQDVALRCDPISGHVSLYWYRQALGQGPEFLTYFNYEAQQDKSGLPNDRFSAERPEGSISTLTIQRTEQRDSAMYRCASSLEAGSGYVADTQYFGPGTRLTVL.

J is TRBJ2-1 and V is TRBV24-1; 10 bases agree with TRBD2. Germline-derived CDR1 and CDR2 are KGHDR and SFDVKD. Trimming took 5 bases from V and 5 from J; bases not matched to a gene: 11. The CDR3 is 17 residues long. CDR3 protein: CATSVQREGRRNNEQFF. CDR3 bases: TGTGCCACCAGTGTCCAGCGGGAGGGCCGTAGAAACAATGAGCAGTTCTTC.

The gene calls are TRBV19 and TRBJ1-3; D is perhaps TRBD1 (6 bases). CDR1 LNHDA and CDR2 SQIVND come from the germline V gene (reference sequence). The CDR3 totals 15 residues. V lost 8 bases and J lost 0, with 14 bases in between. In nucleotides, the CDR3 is TGTGCCAGTGGCGACAGGAGCAACTCTGGAAACACCATATATTTT. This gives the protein CASGDRSNSGNTIYF.

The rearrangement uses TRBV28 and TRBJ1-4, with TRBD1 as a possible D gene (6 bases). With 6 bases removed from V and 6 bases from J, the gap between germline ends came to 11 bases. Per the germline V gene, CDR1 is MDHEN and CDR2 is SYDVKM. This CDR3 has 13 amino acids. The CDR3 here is CASRQGGHEKLFF. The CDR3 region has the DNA TGTGCCAGCAGACAGGGCGGGCATGAAAAACTGTTTTTT.

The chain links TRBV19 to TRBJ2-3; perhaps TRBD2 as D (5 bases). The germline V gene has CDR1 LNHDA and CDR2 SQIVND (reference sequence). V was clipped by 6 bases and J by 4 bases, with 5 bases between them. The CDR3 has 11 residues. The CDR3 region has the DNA TGTGCCAGTAGAGCGGCAGATACGCAGTATTTT. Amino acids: CASRAADTQYF.

CDR3 nucleotides: TGTGCCAGTAGTCGGAGGGGAGGTAATCAGCCCCAGCATTTT. As protein: CASSRRGGNQPQHF. This rearrangement joins TRBV19 to TRBJ1-5; D might be TRBD1 (5 bases). Deletions cut 5 bases from V and 4 bases from J, with 12 bases between. The V gene's germline CDR1 is LNHDA and CDR2 SQIVND (reference sequence). The CDR3 covers 14 residues. Using reference TRBV19 and TRBJ1-5 for the parts outside the CDR3, the full variable domain is DGGITQSPKYLFRKEGQNVTLSCEQNLNHDAMYWYRQDPGQGLRLIYYSQIVNDFQKGDIAEGYSVSREKKESFPLTVTSAQKNPTAFYLCASSRRGGNQPQHFGDGTRLSIL.

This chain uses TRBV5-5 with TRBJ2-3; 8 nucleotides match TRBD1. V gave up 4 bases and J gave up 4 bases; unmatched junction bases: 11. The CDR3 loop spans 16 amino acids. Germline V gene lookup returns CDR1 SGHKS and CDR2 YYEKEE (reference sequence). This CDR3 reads CASSPVGQGASDTQYF. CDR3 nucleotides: TGTGCCAGCAGCCCCGTGGGGCAGGGGGCATCAGATACGCAGTATTTT.

The CDR3 protein is CASSFRTEHNQPQHF. The CDR3 DNA is TGCGCCAGCAGCTTCCGGACAGAGCATAATCAGCCCCAGCATTTT. The chain couples TRBV5-1 to TRBJ1-5; a weak D match, TRBD1 (6 bases). Germline assignment: CDR1 SGHRS and CDR2 YFSETQ. The CDR3 runs to 15 residues. V lost 2 bases to trimming and J lost 4 bases, with 13 bases between them.

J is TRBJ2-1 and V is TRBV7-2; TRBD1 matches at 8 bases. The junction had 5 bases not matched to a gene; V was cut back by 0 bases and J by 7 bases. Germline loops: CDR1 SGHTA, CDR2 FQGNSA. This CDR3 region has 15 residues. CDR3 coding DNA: TGTGCCAGCAGCTTAGCCCGACAGGGGCCGAATGAGCAGTTCTTC. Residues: CASSLARQGPNEQFF.

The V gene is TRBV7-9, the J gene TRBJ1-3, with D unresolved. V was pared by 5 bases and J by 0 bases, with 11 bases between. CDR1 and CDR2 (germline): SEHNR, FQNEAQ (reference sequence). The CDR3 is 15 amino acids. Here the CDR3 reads CASSGLGHSGNTIYF. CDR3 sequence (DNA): TGTGCCAGCAGCGGCCTTGGGCACTCTGGAAACACCATATATTTT.